Listed below are T cell receptor beta chains from one sample, sequenced in a study of T cell responses to AZD1222 COVID-19 vaccine. Clones were sequenced by immunoSEQ multiplex PCR, and TCRdb holds only the in-frame ones, with some missing. The repertoire consists of roughly 120,000 clones, with about nine tenths occurring once and the leading ten covering just over 2.5%. Material: peripheral blood, obtained 28 days after the second AZD1222 dose. The receptors come from an adult who received the AZD1222 COVID-19 vaccine. CDR3s include the opening cysteine and the closing phenylalanine or tryptophan. D genes are given only for firm matches. A clone size is listed for some rows: how often the clone was seen (once, few, many), or a class if it is expanded.

>TRBV19|TRBJ1-6|once|-
TGTGCCAGTAGTATGGGGGGCCATAATTCACCCCTCCACTTT
CASSMGGHNSPLHF
>TRBV9|TRBJ2-3|-|-
TGTGCCAGCAGCGTAGTGCCCACAGATACGCAGTATTTT
CASSVVPTDTQYF
>TRBV4-3|TRBJ1-6|-|-
TGCGCCAGCAGCCAACAAGGAGGGGCGCTCTATAATTCACCCCTCCACTTT
CASSQQGGALYNSPLHF
>TRBV2|TRBJ2-5|-|-
TGTGCCAGCAGTGAAAGGCGGGGTAGTGGGGGGTCAGAGACCCAGTACTTC
CASSERRGSGGSETQYF
>TRBV7-8|TRBJ1-2|-|TRBD1
TGTGCCAGCAGCCGAGCTGACAGGGACTATGGCTACACCTTC
CASSRADRDYGYTF
>TRBV2|TRBJ2-5|-|TRBD2
TGTGCCCTAAACCCCCCTAGCGGGGGAGAGACCCAGTACTTC
CALNPPSGGETQYF
>TRBV4-3|TRBJ2-1|-|-
TGCGCCAGCAGCCAACGAGGGCCCGTCAATGAGCAGTTCTTC
CASSQRGPVNEQFF
>TRBV6-4|TRBJ1-6|-|-
TGTGCCAGCAGTGTCGGACCGAGTTCACCCCTCCACTTT
CASSVGPSSPLHF
>TRBV29-1|TRBJ1-2|-|-
TGCAGCGTTGAATATGGTTCAGGCTGGTATGGCTACACCTTC
CSVEYGSGWYGYTF
>TRBV6-5|TRBJ2-7|-|TRBD1
TGTGCCAGCAGTCCTCTTACTGACAGGGCTTACGAGCAGTACTTC
CASSPLTDRAYEQYF
>TRBV24-1|TRBJ2-2|-|TRBD1
TGTGCCACCAGTGACCCTCGACAGGGGTACCCCTCGAGCACCGGGGAGCTGTTTTTT
CATSDPRQGYPSSTGELFF
>TRBV19|TRBJ1-6|-|-
TGTGCCAGTAGTTTGGGGAATTATAATTCACCCCTCCACTTT
CASSLGNYNSPLHF
>TRBV7-9|TRBJ1-2|-|-
TGTGCCAGCAGCTTAGATCCCATTCAGGGCAGGGGCTACACCTTC
CASSLDPIQGRGYTF
>TRBV5-5|TRBJ2-2|-|TRBD1
TGTGCCAGCAGCTCCGGACAGGGACGGGCCACCGGGGAGCTGTTTTTT
CASSSGQGRATGELFF
>TRBV7-2|TRBJ2-4|-|TRBD1
TGTGCCAGCAGCTCCAGGGGGCAGGCAAACATTCAGTACTTC
CASSSRGQANIQYF
>TRBV2|TRBJ1-2|-|-
TGTGCCAGCAGTTACCTACCGGGAGCTAACTATGGCTACACCTTC
CASSYLPGANYGYTF
>TRBV19|TRBJ1-4|-|TRBD1
TGTGCCAGTAGTCCCCCATGGGACAGCGAAAAACTGTTTTTT
CASSPPWDSEKLFF
>TRBV24-1|TRBJ1-5|-|-
TGTGCCACCAGTGTGGGAGGGAGCAATCAGCCCCAGCATTTT
CATSVGGSNQPQHF
>TRBV3-1/TRBV3-2|TRBJ1-6|-|TRBD1
TGTGCCAGCAGCCAACCCGCGGACAGGGGTGGTAATTCACCCCTCCACTTT
CASSQPADRGGNSPLHF
>TRBV19|TRBJ2-5|-|TRBD1
TGTGCCAGTAGTTCTCTCCCGGGACAGGGAGAGGAGACCCAGTACTTC
CASSSLPGQGEETQYF
>TRBV15|TRBJ2-3|-|TRBD1
TGTGCCACCAGCAGAGCAGGACAGGCATATGTCACAGATACGCAGTATTTT
CATSRAGQAYVTDTQYF
>TRBV5-4|TRBJ2-7|-|TRBD1
TGTGCCAGCAGCCTAGGGACAGGTTTCTACGAGCAGTACTTC
CASSLGTGFYEQYF
>TRBV3-1/TRBV3-2|TRBJ2-2|-|TRBD2
TGTGCCAGCAGCCACTCTAGCGGGACTACGAACACCGGGGAGCTGTTTTTT
CASSHSSGTTNTGELFF
>TRBV27|TRBJ2-5|-|-
TGTGCCAGCAGTCCGCAGGGTCTCCAGGGGGAGACCCAGTACTTC
CASSPQGLQGETQYF
>TRBV2|TRBJ2-3|once|-
TGTGCCAGCAGTGCGGGGAACCTCCAATACACAGATACGCAGTATTTT
CASSAGNLQYTDTQYF
>TRBV9|TRBJ2-1|-|-
TGTGCCAGCAGCGCGACAGGAGGGGGAAGTGAGCAGTTCTTC
CASSATGGGSEQFF
>TRBV7-2|TRBJ1-2|-|-
TGTGCCAGCAGCCCCCAGGAGGGACACCGAACGGTTTACTATGGCTACACCTTC
CASSPQEGHRTVYYGYTF
>TRBV29-1|TRBJ1-2|-|-
TGCAGCGCCGGACAGCTTTATGGCTACACCTTC
CSAGQLYGYTF
>TRBV29-1|TRBJ1-1|-|-
TGCAGCGTTGAGATGGGAAGGGACACTGAAGCTTTCTTT
CSVEMGRDTEAFF
>TRBV2|TRBJ2-3|-|TRBD1
TGTGCCAGCAGTGAATGGACAGGGGTCCCAGATACGCAGTATTTT
CASSEWTGVPDTQYF
>TRBV6-5|TRBJ1-2|-|TRBD1
TGTGCCAGCAGTTACTCTACTCATGGACAGGCGGGCGGCTACACCTTC
CASSYSTHGQAGGYTF
>TRBV3-1/TRBV3-2|TRBJ1-4|-|-
TGTGCCAGCAGCCCCGGCGGCTATAATGAAAAACTGTTTTTT
CASSPGGYNEKLFF
>TRBV15|TRBJ2-4|-|TRBD2
TGTGCCACCAGCAGAGCCCCGAGCGGGGGGGCCTCTTTAACCAAAAACATTCAGTACTTC
CATSRAPSGGASLTKNIQYF
>TRBV13|TRBJ1-1|-|-
TGTGCCAGCAGCTTGGCAGGTCGGGCTGAAGCTTTCTTT
CASSLAGRAEAFF
>TRBV7-2|TRBJ2-1|-|-
TGTGCCAGCAGCTTAGAGGTTCACAGGGCGAATGAGCAGTTCTTC
CASSLEVHRANEQFF
>TRBV9|TRBJ1-6|once|-
TGTGCCAGCAGCCGGGATAATTCACCCCTCCACTTT
CASSRDNSPLHF
>TRBV4-3|TRBJ2-3|once|-
TGCGCCAGCAGCCAGGGTCCGGTAACTAGCACAGATACGCAGTATTTT
CASSQGPVTSTDTQYF
>TRBV6-5|TRBJ1-2|-|-
TGTGCCAGCACTGGCCAGGCTAACTATGGCTACACCTTC
CASTGQANYGYTF
>TRBV6-2/TRBV6-3|TRBJ2-1|few|TRBD1
TGTGCCAGCAGTCAGTGGGACAGGGTGAGCAATGAGCAGTTCTTC
CASSQWDRVSNEQFF
>TRBV5-1|TRBJ1-6|-|-
TGCGCCAGCAGCTTTGCGGGGCCGGGCGATCGCTCACCCCTCCACTTT
CASSFAGPGDRSPLHF
>TRBV7-3|TRBJ2-4|-|-
TGTGCCAGCAGCCCGACCGGTGGGAGAGGTAGAAACATTCAGTACTTC
CASSPTGGRGRNIQYF